This TCR beta chain was sequenced during a study of cytomegalovirus exposure and HLA in healthy donors. Whole-study context: In a later analysis, the roughly 130 validation repertoires were reported to have used the same platform as the approximately 620 first-cohort repertoires. Study results and caveats: Confirmation was obtained in vitro that a few CMV-associated chains are specific for CMV antigens. Cytomegalovirus association was assigned to about 150 TCR beta chains.

In the case of this clone: Its antigen is not known.

Data came from immunoSEQ multiplex PCR; TCRdb stores just in-frame clones and leaves some out. Here the sample spans roughly 49,000 clones, 94% being singletons. The ends lost 0 bases at V and 6 bases at J; junction bases unmatched: 3. This CDR3 comprises 15 residues. CDR1 MRHNA and CDR2 SNTAGT come from the germline V gene. The material sequenced was PBMCs. The chain is built from TRBV6-4 and TRBJ2-1, with TRBD1 identical over 9 bases. The clonotype originates from a woman aged 18-35 years in good health and CMV-seropositive. Here the CDR3 reads CASSDSQGASNEQFF. In DNA form, the CDR3 reads TGTGCCAGCAGTGACTCACAGGGGGCTAGCAATGAGCAGTTCTTC.